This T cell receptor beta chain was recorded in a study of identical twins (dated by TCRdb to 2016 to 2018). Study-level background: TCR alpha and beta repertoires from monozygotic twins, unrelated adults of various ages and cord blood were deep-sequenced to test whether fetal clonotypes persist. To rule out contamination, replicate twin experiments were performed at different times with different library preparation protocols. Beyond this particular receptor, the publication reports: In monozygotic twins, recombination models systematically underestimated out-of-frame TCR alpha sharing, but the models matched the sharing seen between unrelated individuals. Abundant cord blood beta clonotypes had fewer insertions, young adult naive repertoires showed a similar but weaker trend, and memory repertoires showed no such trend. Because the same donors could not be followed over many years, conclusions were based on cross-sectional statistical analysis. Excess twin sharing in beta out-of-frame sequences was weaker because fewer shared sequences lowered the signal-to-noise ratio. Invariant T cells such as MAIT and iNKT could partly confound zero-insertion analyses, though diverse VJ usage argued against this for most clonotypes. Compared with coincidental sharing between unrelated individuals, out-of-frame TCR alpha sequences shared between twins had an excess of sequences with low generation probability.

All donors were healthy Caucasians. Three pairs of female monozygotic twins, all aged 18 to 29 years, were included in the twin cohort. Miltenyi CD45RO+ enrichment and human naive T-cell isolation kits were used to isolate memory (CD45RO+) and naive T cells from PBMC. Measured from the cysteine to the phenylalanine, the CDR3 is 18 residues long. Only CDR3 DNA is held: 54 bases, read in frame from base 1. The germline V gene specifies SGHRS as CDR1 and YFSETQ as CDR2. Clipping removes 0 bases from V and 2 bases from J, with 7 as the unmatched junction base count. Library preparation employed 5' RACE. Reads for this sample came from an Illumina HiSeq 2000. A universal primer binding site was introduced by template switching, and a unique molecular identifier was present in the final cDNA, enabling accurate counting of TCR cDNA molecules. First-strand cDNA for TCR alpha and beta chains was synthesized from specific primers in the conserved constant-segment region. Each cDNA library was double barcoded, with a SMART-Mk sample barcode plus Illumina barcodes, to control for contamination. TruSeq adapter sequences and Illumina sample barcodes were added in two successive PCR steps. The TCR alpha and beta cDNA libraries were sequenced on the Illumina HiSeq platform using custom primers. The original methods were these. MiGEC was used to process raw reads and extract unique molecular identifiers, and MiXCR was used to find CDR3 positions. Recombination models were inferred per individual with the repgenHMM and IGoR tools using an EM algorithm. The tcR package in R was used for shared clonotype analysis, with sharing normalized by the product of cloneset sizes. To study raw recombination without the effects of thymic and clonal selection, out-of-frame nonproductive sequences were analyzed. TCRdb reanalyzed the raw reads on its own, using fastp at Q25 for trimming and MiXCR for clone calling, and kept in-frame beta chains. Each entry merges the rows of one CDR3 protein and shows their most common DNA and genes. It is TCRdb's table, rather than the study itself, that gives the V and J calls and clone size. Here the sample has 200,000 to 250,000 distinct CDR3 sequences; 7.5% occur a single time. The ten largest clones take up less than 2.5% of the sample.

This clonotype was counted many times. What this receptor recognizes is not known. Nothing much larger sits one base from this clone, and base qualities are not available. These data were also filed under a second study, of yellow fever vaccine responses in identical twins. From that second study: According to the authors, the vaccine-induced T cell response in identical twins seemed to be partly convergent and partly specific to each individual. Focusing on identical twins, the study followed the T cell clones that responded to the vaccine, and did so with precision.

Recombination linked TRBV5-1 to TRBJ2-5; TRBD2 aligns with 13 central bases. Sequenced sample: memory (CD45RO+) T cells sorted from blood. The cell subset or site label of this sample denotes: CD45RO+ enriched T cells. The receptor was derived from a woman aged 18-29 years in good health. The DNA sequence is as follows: TGCGCCAGCAGCTTGGGACTAGCGGGAGGAGCGAGGCAAGAGACCCAGTACTTC. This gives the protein CASSLGLAGGARQETQYF.